This T cell receptor (beta chain) was retrieved from a study of spatial heterogeneity in lung cancer. This clonotype has a count of ten or more. Time point in this sample: sample taken at primary tumor resection. Each molecule of TCR cDNA was tagged with one unique molecular identifier. Using its own MiXCR run on the 5' RACE reads, TCRdb lists one record per CDR3 protein. This sample yields some 80,000 distinct CDR3 sequences, of which about 7.8% are seen a single time; roughly 7% belongs to the top ten. This receptor was obtained from a male donor with early-stage non-small cell lung cancer. Source: PBMCs, taken at surgery.

CDR3 protein: CASSVVGPPYEQYF. Written as DNA, the CDR3 is TGTGCCAGCAGTGTGGTGGGGCCGCCCTACGAGCAGTACTTC. The V call is TRBV6-1, the J call TRBJ2-7; tentative D call: TRBD1 (5 bases). Germline CDR1 is MNHNS and CDR2 is SASEGT. This CDR3 has 14 amino acids. V lost 4 bases, J lost 2 bases, and 12 bases lay in between.